This paragraph covers one T cell receptor (beta chain) sequence. Its antigen is not identified. The data stem from a study of cytomegalovirus exposure and HLA in healthy donors. Study-level information: A data release that came early held 80 million or so unique TCRs from HLA-typed donors. Study-wide findings and caveats: Earlier findings revealed that most TCR beta V segments proved productive either about 90% or about 30% of the time.

The CDR3 consists of 17 residues. The V and J ends lost 4 bases and 4 bases, in that order; junction bases with no gene match: 12. From germline, CDR1 is KGHSH and CDR2 LQKENI. PCR used 60 Vbeta primers and 13 Jbeta primers. Repertoires were generated with immunoSEQ multiplex PCR, while TCRdb's copy carries only in-frame clones and drops some. The sample holds around 230,000 clones, 75% to 80% seen once. The V call is TRBV18, the J call TRBJ2-2, with TRBD1 identical over 7 bases. Input material: PBMCs. The source of this sequence is a male donor in good health and CMV-seronegative. CDR3 region: CASSLRTGDRFTGELFF. The CDR3 bases are TGTGCCAGCTCACTTCGAACAGGGGACCGATTCACCGGGGAGCTGTTTTTT.